These 8 T cell receptor beta chains share one sample of origin, sequenced in a study of T-cell reconstitution after alpha-beta-depleted transplantation in children. The TCRbeta library was prepared with unique molecular identifiers. One entry per CDR3 protein, called by TCRdb with MiXCR from the PCR reads. Of around 240,000 distinct CDR3 sequences in the sample, around 9.7% were seen once. The starting material was PBMCs from the stem cell graft donor, obtained from the stem cell graft. These receptors were taken from a human donor who donated a stem cell graft to a child with SCID.

This clonotype was seen a few times. The chain recombines TRBV7-3 with TRBJ2-3, with TRBD2 matching over 8 bases. The CDR3 loop spans 15 amino acids. Germline CDR1 and CDR2: SGHTA and FQGTGA. Trimming removed 3 bases from V and 4 bases from J; junction bases left unmatched: 6. The CDR3 reads CASSFRGGQADTQYF. The CDR3 nucleotides read TGTGCCAGCAGCTTTCGGGGGGGCCAGGCAGATACGCAGTATTTT. The variable domain in full, completed from reference TRBV7-3 and TRBJ2-3, reads GAGVSQTPSNKVTEKGKYVELRCDPISGHTALYWYRQSLGQGPEFLIYFQGTGAADDSGLPNDRFFAVRPEGSVSTLKIQRTERGDSAVYLCASSFRGGQADTQYFGPGTRLTVL.

The chain links TRBV20-1 to TRBJ1-6; TRBD1 might be the D (5 bases). The CDR3 contains 14 residues. Between the trimmed V and J ends, which lost 4 bases and 10 bases, there was a span of 17 bases. Germline values: CDR1 DFQATT, CDR2 SNEGSKA (reference sequence). CDR3 nucleotides: TGCAGTGCTACCCGGGGGGGTAGAGGCTCACCCCTCCACTTT. Translation: CSATRGGRGSPLHF.

This clonotype was observed at least ten times. This chain uses TRBV2 with TRBJ2-2; D is unresolved. The V and J ends lost 2 bases and 0 bases respectively, with 13 bases between them. The CDR3 covers 17 residues. Germline lookup yields CDR1 SNHLY and CDR2 FYNNEI. CDR3 protein: CASSEISRDPNTGELFF. In DNA form, the CDR3 reads TGTGCCAGCAGTGAAATTAGTCGAGACCCGAACACCGGGGAGCTGTTTTTT.

This clonotype was seen at least ten times. J is TRBJ1-1 and V is TRBV5-1; the match to TRBD1 covers 10 bases. This CDR3 comprises 15 residues. CDR1 SGHRS and CDR2 YFSETQ come from the germline V gene. The junction had 4 bases not matched to a gene; V was cut back by 0 bases and J by 5 bases. Written as DNA, the CDR3 is TGCGCCAGCAGCTTGGCCTGGACAGGGGGGACTGAAGCTTTCTTT. It yields the protein CASSLAWTGGTEAFF.

This clonotype was seen repeatedly, ten times or more. V usage is TRBV7-8 and J usage is TRBJ2-2; no clear D gene. Trimming left V 5 bases short and J 0 bases short, with 13 bases between. The CDR3 runs to 16 residues. Germline V gene lookup returns CDR1 SGHVS and CDR2 FQNEAQ. The CDR3 region is CASSPRDPANTGELFF. The CDR3 coding sequence is TGTGCCAGCAGCCCCAGAGACCCCGCGAACACCGGGGAGCTGTTTTTT.

The sample holds many counts of this clonotype. The chain joins TRBV7-2 to TRBJ2-3; 9 nucleotides line up with TRBD2. The CDR3 covers 14 residues. V dropped 1 base and J dropped 8; count of bases not matched to a gene: 4. The germline V gene encodes CDR1 SGHTA and CDR2 FQGNSA. In DNA form, the CDR3 reads TGTGCCAGCAGCTTAGGGACTAGCGCAGTTACGCAGTATTTT. Protein product: CASSLGTSAVTQYF. Complete variable domain (other parts from reference TRBV7-2 and TRBJ2-3): GAGVSQSPSNKVTEKGKDVELRCDPISGHTALYWYRQSLGQGLEFLIYFQGNSAPDKSGLPSDRFSAERTGGSVSTLTIQRTQQEDSAVYLCASSLGTSAVTQYFGPGTRLTVL.

This chain uses TRBV29-1 with TRBJ1-2; D not certain. Per germline, CDR1 SQVTM and CDR2 ANQGSEA. V was clipped by 4 bases and J by 5 bases, with 17 bases between them. The CDR3 contains 14 residues. This CDR3 reads CSVGQGNSLYGYTF. The CDR3 nucleotides are TGCAGCGTTGGTCAAGGGAATAGTCTTTATGGCTACACCTTC.

This clonotype was recorded at least ten times. The rearrangement uses TRBV20-1 and TRBJ2-3, with D possibly matching TRBD2 (5 bases). The CDR3 spans 13 residues. In germline, CDR1 is DFQATT, CDR2 SNEGSKA (reference sequence). V dropped 5 bases and J dropped 0 bases, with 9 bases sitting between them. CDR3 DNA sequence: TGCAGTGCTCGGGCTAGCAGCACAGATACGCAGTATTTT. This sequence encodes CSARASSTDTQYF.